These 22 T cell receptor beta chains came from one sample sequenced in a study of cytomegalovirus exposure and HLA in healthy donors. A multiplex PCR was run with 60 Vbeta primers and 13 Jbeta primers. Sequencing used immunoSEQ multiplex PCR; TCRdb keeps in-frame clones, though not all of them. The table has about 88,000 clones, just under 90% seen once. Input material: PBMCs. Source of these receptors: a man younger than 30 in good health and CMV-seronegative.

This clone appeared a single time. This chain connects TRBV30 to TRBJ2-1; D gene ambiguous. The V end was cut by 5 bases, the J end by 5 bases, with 4 bases between. The V gene's germline CDR1 is GTSNPN and CDR2 SVGIG (reference sequence). The CDR3 sequence is 10 residues long. DNA for the CDR3: TGTGCCTGGGGCCACAATGAGCAGTTCTTC. It specifies CAWGHNEQFF.

V is TRBV9 and J is TRBJ2-7, with D unresolved. This CDR3 is built from 14 residues. Trimming stripped 0 bases from V and 6 bases from J, with 13 bases between. The V gene's germline CDR1 is SGDLS and CDR2 YYNGEE. The CDR3 protein is CASSVAAAVGEQYF. CDR3 in DNA: TGTGCCAGCAGCGTAGCCGCCGCAGTTGGCGAGCAGTACTTC. Drawing the rest from reference TRBV9 and TRBJ2-7, the complete variable domain is DSGVTQTPKHLITATGQRVTLRCSPRSGDLSVYWYQQSLDQGLQFLIQYYNGEERAKGNILERFSAQQFPDLHSELNLSSLELGDSALYFCASSVAAAVGEQYFGPGTRLTVT.

The chain has TRBV7-8 and TRBJ1-1; possibly TRBD1 for D (5 bases). Trimming took 6 bases from V and 1 from J, leaving 12 bases between them. The CDR3 is 14 amino acids. Looked up from germline, CDR1 is SGHVS and CDR2 is FQNEAQ. CDR3 DNA sequence: TGTGCCAGCAGACTAGCAGGGACGAACACTGAAGCTTTCTTT. It is translated as CASRLAGTNTEAFF.

The chain is built from TRBV6-5 and TRBJ1-5; D is unresolved. Trimming stripped 5 bases from V and 0 bases from J, with 11 bases between. This CDR3 comprises 15 residues. Germline CDR1 is MNHEY and CDR2 is SVGAGI. CDR3 sequence (DNA): TGTGCCAGCAGTCCGCGGGGAGCTAGCAATCAGCCCCAGCATTTT. Its protein product is CASSPRGASNQPQHF.

This chain links TRBV7-2 with TRBJ2-7; the match to TRBD2 covers 7 bases. CDR1 is SGHTA and CDR2 is FQGNSA in the germline V gene. The CDR3 totals 15 residues. V lost 5 bases to trimming and J lost 6 bases; unmatched junction nucleotides: 13. CDR3 residues: CASSPGGFRNFEQYF. For the CDR3, the DNA is TGTGCCAGCAGCCCCGGGGGGTTTAGAAACTTCGAGCAGTACTTC.

V is TRBV15 and J is TRBJ2-1; 15 nucleotides agree with TRBD2. The germline V gene has CDR1 LNHNV and CDR2 YYDKDF (reference sequence). This CDR3 is 17 amino acids long. Trimming cost V 5 bases and J 2 bases; bases outside gene matches: 4. The CDR3 nucleotides read TGTGCCACCAGCGGACTAGCGGGAGGGGGAGCCTACAATGAGCAGTTCTTC. Its translation is CATSGLAGGGAYNEQFF.

V gene TRBV12-5 combines with J gene TRBJ2-5, with TRBD1 identical over 11 bases. Germline CDR1 reads LGHNT; CDR2 reads FRNRAP. This CDR3 is built from 17 residues. J lost 3 bases, V lost 0 bases, and 6 bases had no gene match. The CDR3 nucleotides are TGTGCTAGTGGTTTGGTAACCGGGACAGGGGGAAAAGAGACCCAGTACTTC. Encoded protein: CASGLVTGTGGKETQYF.

The V gene is TRBV28, the J gene TRBJ1-3; 10 positions agree with TRBD1. Germline V gene sequence: CDR1 MDHEN, CDR2 SYDVKM. This CDR3 is 15 amino acids long. With V trimmed by 8 bases and J by 9 bases, 13 bases remained unmatched. This CDR3 is CASRTGGSPVSTIYF. In DNA, the CDR3 is TGTGCCAGCCGGACAGGGGGGTCCCCCGTTAGCACCATATATTTT. The full variable domain, its missing parts supplied by reference TRBV28 and TRBJ1-3, is DVKVTQSSRYLVKRTGEKVFLECVQDMDHENMFWYRQDPGLGLRLIYFSYDVKMKEKGDIPEGYSVSREKKERFSLILESASTNQTSMYLCASRTGGSPVSTIYFGEGSWLTVV.

The J gene is TRBJ2-3, the V gene TRBV25-1; D is possibly TRBD2 (6 bases). Germline assignment: CDR1 MGHDK and CDR2 SYGVNS. V was trimmed by 6 bases and J by 0 bases, leaving 10 bases between them. The CDR3 loop spans 14 amino acids. CDR3 coding DNA: TGTGCCAGCAGCTTAGCGGCTAGCACAGATACGCAGTATTTT. Its translation: CASSLAASTDTQYF. Combining the CDR3 with reference TRBV25-1 and TRBJ2-3 gives the whole variable domain EADIYQTPRYLVIGTGKKITLECSQTMGHDKMYWYQQDPGMELHLIHYSYGVNSTEKGDLSSESTVSRIRTEHFPLTLESARPSHTSQYLCASSLAASTDTQYFGPGTRLTVL.

The J gene is TRBJ2-6, the V gene TRBV28; perhaps TRBD1 as D (5 bases). This CDR3 has 15 residues. CDR1 is MDHEN, CDR2 SYDVKM, per germline. The ends were cut back, 2 bases at V and 3 bases at J, with 8 bases in the middle. CDR3 nucleotides: TGTGCCAGCAGTTTAAGGGGTGGTGGGGCCAACGTCCTGACTTTC. Residues: CASSLRGGGANVLTF.

The chain couples TRBV2 to TRBJ2-3, with TRBD2 identical over 7 bases. Germline loops: CDR1 SNHLY, CDR2 FYNNEI. Trimming cost V 11 bases and J 7 bases; bases outside gene matches: 12. The CDR3 spans 13 residues. This CDR3 reads CAGGTGGRNTQYF. CDR3 sequence (DNA): TGTGCCGGGGGGACGGGGGGTAGGAATACGCAGTATTTT.

This sequence joins TRBV19 and TRBJ2-1; 9 bases align to TRBD2. Germline V lookup: CDR1 LNHDA, CDR2 SQIVND (reference sequence). CDR3 size: 16 residues. V lost 3 bases and J lost 6; bases outside the gene matches: 9. The chain's CDR3 is CASSMAGGRAVNEQFF. In DNA, the CDR3 is TGTGCCAGTAGTATGGCGGGCGGGAGGGCCGTCAATGAGCAGTTCTTC.

The rearrangement links TRBV27 to TRBJ1-3; 8 nucleotides line up with TRBD1. The CDR3 sequence is 15 residues long. The ends lost 4 bases at V and 7 bases at J; junction bases unmatched: 9. Germline CDR1 and CDR2: MNHEY and SMNVEV (reference sequence). CDR3 region: CASSSLTDRVNTIYF. CDR3 nucleotide sequence: TGTGCCAGCAGTTCCCTAACGGACAGGGTGAACACCATATATTTT.

The chain couples TRBV7-2 to TRBJ2-5; D not resolved. V was pared by 4 bases and J by 0 bases, with 3 bases between. Germline-derived CDR1 and CDR2 are SGHTA and FQGNSA. The CDR3 runs 12 residues. The CDR3 protein is CASSSYQETQYF. The CDR3 nucleotides read TGTGCCAGCAGCTCGTACCAAGAGACCCAGTACTTC.

The chain is built from TRBV2 and TRBJ1-4, with 7 bases identical to TRBD1. V shed 6 bases, J shed 10 bases, and the junction held 11 bases outside the gene matches. The CDR3 is 14 amino acids. Germline values: CDR1 SNHLY, CDR2 FYNNEI. The CDR3 protein is CASRPGQPSRKLFF. CDR3 in DNA: TGTGCCAGCAGGCCGGGACAGCCGTCGAGAAAACTGTTTTTT.

This sequence joins TRBV7-3 and TRBJ2-2; 9 bases align to TRBD2. Looked up from germline, CDR1 is SGHTA and CDR2 is FQGTGA. This CDR3 comprises 15 residues. V lost 1 base to trimming and J lost 6 bases; unmatched junction nucleotides: 3. The CDR3 is CASSLMGGRAGELFF. The CDR3, as DNA: TGTGCCAGCAGCTTAATGGGCGGGAGGGCCGGGGAGCTGTTTTTT.

The V call is TRBV7-8, the J call TRBJ1-2, with 8 bases that match TRBD1. CDR3 size: 18 residues. The V segment lost 5 bases and the J segment 4 bases; nucleotides outside the gene matches: 18. Germline-derived CDR1 and CDR2 are SGHVS and FQNEAQ. CDR3 region: CASSPSGQATSRIYGYTF. For the CDR3, the DNA is TGTGCCAGCAGCCCCTCGGGACAGGCAACTTCTCGTATCTATGGCTACACCTTC.

The chain combines TRBV28 with TRBJ2-2, with unresolved D. In germline, CDR1 is MDHEN, CDR2 SYDVKM. This CDR3 has 17 amino acids. V shed 3 bases and J shed 6 bases, with 20 bases lying between them. CDR3 nucleotide sequence: TGTGCCAGCAGTTTCCCTTCACACGAACCCCCCGCCGGGGAGCTGTTTTTT. The encoded protein is CASSFPSHEPPAGELFF.

Only a few counts were recorded for this clone. The chain links TRBV5-6 to TRBJ2-5, with 13 bases fitting TRBD2. The CDR3 is 18 residues long. J lost 2 bases, V lost 1 base, and 8 bases had no gene match. Germline V lookup: CDR1 SGHDT, CDR2 YYEEEE. Here the CDR3 reads CASSLRTSGRGVQETQYF. The CDR3 DNA follows: TGTGCCAGCAGCTTGAGGACTAGCGGGAGAGGGGTGCAAGAGACCCAGTACTTC.

The chain is built from TRBV7-2 and TRBJ2-1, with D possibly being TRBD2 (6 bases). Looked up from germline, CDR1 is SGHTA and CDR2 is FQGNSA. Deletions cut 1 base from V and 14 bases from J, with 18 bases between. The CDR3 consists of 14 residues. In DNA, the CDR3 is TGTGCCAGCAGCTTAGGAAAGTCGGCTAGCGATAAGTTCTTC. Amino acids: CASSLGKSASDKFF.

The rearrangement links TRBV11-2 to TRBJ1-5; D possibly corresponds to TRBD1 (6 bases). Between the trimmed V and J ends, which lost 5 bases and 0 bases, there was a span of 11 bases. The V gene's germline CDR1 is SGHAT and CDR2 FQNNGV. The CDR3 is 15 amino acids. CDR3 protein: CASSPGQISNQPQHF. CDR3 in DNA: TGTGCCAGCAGCCCCGGACAGATTAGCAATCAGCCCCAGCATTTT.

The count of this clone is one. The chain joins TRBV15 to TRBJ1-3, with no clear D. The CDR3 spans 15 residues. Trimming took 0 bases from V and 5 from J, leaving 11 bases between them. Germline CDR1 and CDR2: LNHNV and YYDKDF (reference sequence). The CDR3 DNA is TGTGCCACCAGCAGAGATGGAGGAAGAAGAAACACCATATATTTT. This codes for CATSRDGGRRNTIYF.